Here is one TCR beta chain with its context. This specimen belongs to a study of blood T cell repertoires in COVID-19. Study-wide context: COVID-19 samples collected from the United States, Italy and Spain covered acute and convalescent phases.

The study assigned cohorts using participant-reported clinical history. Germline V gene sequence: CDR1 SGHTA, CDR2 FQGNSA. V dropped 0 bases and J dropped 3; count of bases not matched to a gene: 2. The CDR3 loop spans 15 amino acids. Measured with immunoSEQ multiplex PCR; TCRdb has only the in-frame clones, and not every one. This sample has roughly 340,000 clones; 80% to 90% occur once, and the top ten carry 0.95% to 1.1%. This receptor was taken from a man aged 18 to 35 who had recovered from COVID-19. This sequence joins TRBV7-2 and TRBJ1-5; 7 nucleotides align to TRBD1. Sequencing was performed on PBMCs or T cells enriched from blood (not recorded which). The CDR3 DNA reads TGTGCCAGCAGCTTAGCGACAGGGCACAATCAGCCCCAGCATTTT. It codes for CASSLATGHNQPQHF.